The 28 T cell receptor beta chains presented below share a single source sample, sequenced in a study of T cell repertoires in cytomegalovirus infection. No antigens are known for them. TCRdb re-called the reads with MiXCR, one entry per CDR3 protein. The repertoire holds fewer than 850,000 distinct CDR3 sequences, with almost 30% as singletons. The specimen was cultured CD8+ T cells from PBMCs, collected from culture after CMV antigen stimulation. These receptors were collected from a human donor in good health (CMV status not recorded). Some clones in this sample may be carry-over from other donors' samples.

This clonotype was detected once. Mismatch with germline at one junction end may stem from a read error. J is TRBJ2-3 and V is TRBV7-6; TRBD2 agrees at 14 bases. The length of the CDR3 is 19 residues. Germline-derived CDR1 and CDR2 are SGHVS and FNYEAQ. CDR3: CVSSPRLAGGQVNTDTQYF. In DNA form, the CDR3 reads TGTGTCAGCAGCCCTCGACTAGCGGGGGGGCAGGTCAACACAGATACGCAGTATTTT.

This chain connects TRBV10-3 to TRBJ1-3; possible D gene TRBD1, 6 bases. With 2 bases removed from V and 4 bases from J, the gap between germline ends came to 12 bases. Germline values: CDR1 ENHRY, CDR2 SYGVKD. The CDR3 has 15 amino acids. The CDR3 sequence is CAISEEVDRGNTIYF. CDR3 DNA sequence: TGTGCCATCAGTGAGGAGGTGGACAGAGGAAACACCATATATTTT.

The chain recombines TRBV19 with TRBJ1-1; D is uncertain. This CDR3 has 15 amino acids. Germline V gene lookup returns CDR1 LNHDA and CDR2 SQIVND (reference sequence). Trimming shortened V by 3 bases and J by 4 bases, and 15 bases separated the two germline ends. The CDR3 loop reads CASSISQNPFTEAFF. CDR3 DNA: TGTGCCAGTAGTATCAGCCAGAATCCTTTCACTGAAGCTTTCTTT.

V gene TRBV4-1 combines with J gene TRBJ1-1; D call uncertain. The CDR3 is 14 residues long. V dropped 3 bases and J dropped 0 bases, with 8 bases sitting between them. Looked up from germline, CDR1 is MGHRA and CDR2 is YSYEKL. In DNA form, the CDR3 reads TGCGCCAGCAGCCAGACCTCGGTGAACACTGAAGCTTTCTTT. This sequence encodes CASSQTSVNTEAFF.

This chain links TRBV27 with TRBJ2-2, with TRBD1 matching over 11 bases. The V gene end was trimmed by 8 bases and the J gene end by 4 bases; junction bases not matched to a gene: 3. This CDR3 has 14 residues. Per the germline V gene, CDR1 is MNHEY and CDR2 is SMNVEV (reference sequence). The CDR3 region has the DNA TGTGCCAGCCGGACAGGGGGCACCACCGGGGAGCTGTTTTTT. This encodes CASRTGGTTGELFF.

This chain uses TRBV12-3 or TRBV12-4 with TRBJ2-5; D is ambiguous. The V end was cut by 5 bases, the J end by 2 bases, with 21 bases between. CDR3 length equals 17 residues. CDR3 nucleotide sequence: TGTGCCAGCAGTCCGCACGTCGGGTCTCCGAAGCAAGAGACCCAGTACTTC. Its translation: CASSPHVGSPKQETQYF.

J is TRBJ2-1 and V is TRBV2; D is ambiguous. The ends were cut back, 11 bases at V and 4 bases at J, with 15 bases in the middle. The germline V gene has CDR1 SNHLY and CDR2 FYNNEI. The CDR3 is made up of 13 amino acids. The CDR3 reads CALVSDGYNEQFF. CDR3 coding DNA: TGTGCCCTCGTCAGCGATGGTTACAATGAGCAGTTCTTC.

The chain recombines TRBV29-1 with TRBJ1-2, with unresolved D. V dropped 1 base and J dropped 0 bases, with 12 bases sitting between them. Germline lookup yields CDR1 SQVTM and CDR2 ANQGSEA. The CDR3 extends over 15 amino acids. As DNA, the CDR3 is TGCAGCGTTGAAGTGCAGTACCCAGCTAACTATGGCTACACCTTC. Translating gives CSVEVQYPANYGYTF.

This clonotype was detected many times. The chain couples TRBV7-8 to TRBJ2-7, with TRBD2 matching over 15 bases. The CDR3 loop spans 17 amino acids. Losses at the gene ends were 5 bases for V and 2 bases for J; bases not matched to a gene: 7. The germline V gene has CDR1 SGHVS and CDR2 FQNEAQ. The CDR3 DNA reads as TGTGCCAGCAGCCCTGGGACTAGCGGGGGGATACCCTACGAGCAGTACTTC. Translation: CASSPGTSGGIPYEQYF.

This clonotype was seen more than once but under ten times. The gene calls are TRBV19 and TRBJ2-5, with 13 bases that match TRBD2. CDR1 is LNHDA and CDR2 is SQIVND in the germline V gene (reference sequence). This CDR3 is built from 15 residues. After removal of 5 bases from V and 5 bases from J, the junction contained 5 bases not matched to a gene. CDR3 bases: TGTGCCAGTAGTGCTGGGACTAGCGGGGTGGAGACCCAGTACTTC. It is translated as CASSAGTSGVETQYF.

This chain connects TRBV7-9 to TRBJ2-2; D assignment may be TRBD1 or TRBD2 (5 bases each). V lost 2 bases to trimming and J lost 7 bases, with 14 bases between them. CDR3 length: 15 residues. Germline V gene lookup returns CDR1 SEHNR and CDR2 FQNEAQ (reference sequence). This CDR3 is CASSLRARDRGELFF. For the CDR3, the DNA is TGTGCCAGCAGCTTAAGGGCCAGGGACCGCGGGGAGCTGTTTTTT.

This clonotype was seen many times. The CDR3, as DNA: TGTGCCAGCAGCCCTAGGGGCACCCCGAGGGGGACGCAGTATTTT. It specifies CASSPRGTPRGTQYF. V and J are TRBV7-2 and TRBJ2-3; tentative D call: TRBD1 (6 bases). Trimming took off 5 bases at V and 9 bases at J, with 21 bases between the two ends. This CDR3 comprises 15 residues. Germline CDR1 SGHTA, CDR2 FQGNSA.

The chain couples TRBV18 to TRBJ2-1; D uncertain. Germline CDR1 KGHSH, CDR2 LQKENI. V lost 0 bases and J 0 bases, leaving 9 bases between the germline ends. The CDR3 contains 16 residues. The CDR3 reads CASSPPISNSYNEQFF. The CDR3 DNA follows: TGTGCCAGCTCACCACCGATCTCCAACTCCTACAATGAGCAGTTCTTC.

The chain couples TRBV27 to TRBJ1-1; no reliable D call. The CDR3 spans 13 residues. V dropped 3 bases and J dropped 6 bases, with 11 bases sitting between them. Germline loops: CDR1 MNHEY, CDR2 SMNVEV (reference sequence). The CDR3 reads CASSLGWQAEAFF. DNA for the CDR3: TGTGCCAGCAGTTTGGGGTGGCAGGCTGAAGCTTTCTTT.

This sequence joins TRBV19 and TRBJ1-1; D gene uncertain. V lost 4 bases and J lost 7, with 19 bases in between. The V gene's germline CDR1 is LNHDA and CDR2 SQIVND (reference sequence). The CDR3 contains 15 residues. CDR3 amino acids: CASSTSGRAALEAFF. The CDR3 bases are TGTGCCAGTAGTACATCCGGTCGGGCAGCCCTTGAAGCTTTCTTT.

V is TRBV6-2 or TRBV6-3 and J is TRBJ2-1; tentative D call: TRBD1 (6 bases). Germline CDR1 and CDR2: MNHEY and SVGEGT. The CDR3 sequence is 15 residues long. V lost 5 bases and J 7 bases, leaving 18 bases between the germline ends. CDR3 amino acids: CASSPPSGTRNEQFF. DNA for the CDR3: TGTGCCAGCAGTCCCCCATCCGGGACAAGAAATGAGCAGTTCTTC.

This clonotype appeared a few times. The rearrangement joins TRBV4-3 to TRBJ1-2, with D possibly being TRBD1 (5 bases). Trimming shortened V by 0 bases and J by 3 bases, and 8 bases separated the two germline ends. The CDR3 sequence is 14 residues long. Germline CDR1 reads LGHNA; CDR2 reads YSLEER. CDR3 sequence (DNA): TGCGCCAGCAGCCAAGAGACCAGGGACTATGGCTACACCTTC. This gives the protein CASSQETRDYGYTF.

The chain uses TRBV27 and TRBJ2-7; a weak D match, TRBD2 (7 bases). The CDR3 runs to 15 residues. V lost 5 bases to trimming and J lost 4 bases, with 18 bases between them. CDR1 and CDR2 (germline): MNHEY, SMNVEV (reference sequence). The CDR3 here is CASSMGRGAGYEQYF. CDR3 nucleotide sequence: TGTGCCAGCAGTATGGGACGGGGGGCGGGGTACGAGCAGTACTTC.

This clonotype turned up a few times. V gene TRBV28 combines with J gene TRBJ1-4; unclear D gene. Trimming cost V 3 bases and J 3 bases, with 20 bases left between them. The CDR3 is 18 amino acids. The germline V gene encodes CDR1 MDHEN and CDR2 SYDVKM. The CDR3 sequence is CASSFPPVSAASNEKLFF. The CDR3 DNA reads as TGTGCCAGCAGTTTCCCGCCGGTTAGTGCTGCCTCTAATGAAAAACTGTTTTTT.

The DNA for the CDR3 is TGTGCCAGCCGACAATTAAGGGTGCGGAACACTGAAGCTTTCTTT. Amino acids: CASRQLRVRNTEAFF. The chain employs TRBV19 and TRBJ1-1; no firm D call. The CDR3 runs 15 residues. Between the trimmed V and J ends, which lost 9 bases and 1 base, there was a span of 18 bases. CDR1 and CDR2 from the germline V gene are LNHDA and SQIVND (reference sequence).

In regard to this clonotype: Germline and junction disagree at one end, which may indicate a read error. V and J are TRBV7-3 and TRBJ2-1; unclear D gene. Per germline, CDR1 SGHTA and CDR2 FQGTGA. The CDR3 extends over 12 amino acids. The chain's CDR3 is CASNLGQDEQFF. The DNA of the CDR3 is TGTGCCAGCAACTTAGGCCAGGATGAGCAGTTCTTC.

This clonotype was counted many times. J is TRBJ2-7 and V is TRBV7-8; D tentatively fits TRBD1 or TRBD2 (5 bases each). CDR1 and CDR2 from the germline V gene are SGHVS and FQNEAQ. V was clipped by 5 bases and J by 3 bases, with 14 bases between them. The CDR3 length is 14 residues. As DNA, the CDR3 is TGTGCCAGCAGCACGCCGGGACCGGACTACGAGCAGTACGTC. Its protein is CASSTPGPDYEQYV.

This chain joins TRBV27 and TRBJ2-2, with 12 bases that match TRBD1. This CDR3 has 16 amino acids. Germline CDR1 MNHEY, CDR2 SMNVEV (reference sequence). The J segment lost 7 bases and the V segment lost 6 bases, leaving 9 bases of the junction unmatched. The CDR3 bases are TGTGCCAGCAGGCCCTATGGGACAGGGGGCATCGGGGAGCTGTTTTTT. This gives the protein CASRPYGTGGIGELFF.

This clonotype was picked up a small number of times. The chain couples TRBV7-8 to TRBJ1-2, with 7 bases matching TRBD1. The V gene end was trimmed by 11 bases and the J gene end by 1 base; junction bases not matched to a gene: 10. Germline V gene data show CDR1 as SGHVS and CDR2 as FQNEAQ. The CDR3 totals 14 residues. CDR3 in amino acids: CAAGGQRRNYGYTF. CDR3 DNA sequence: TGTGCCGCCGGGGGACAGCGGCGTAACTATGGCTACACCTTC.

The CDR3 spells CSARDSLGYRGETQYF. As DNA, the CDR3 is TGCAGTGCTAGAGATAGCCTGGGTTACAGGGGGGAGACCCAGTACTTC. The J gene is TRBJ2-5, the V gene TRBV20-1; 8 nucleotides match TRBD1. The length of the CDR3 is 16 residues. V lost 0 bases and J lost 5; bases outside the gene matches: 11. CDR1 is DFQATT and CDR2 is SNEGSKA in the germline V gene (reference sequence).

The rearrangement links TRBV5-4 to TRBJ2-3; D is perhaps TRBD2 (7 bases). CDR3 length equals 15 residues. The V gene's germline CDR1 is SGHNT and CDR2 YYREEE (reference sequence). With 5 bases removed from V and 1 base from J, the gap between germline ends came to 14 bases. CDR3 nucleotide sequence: TGTGCCAGCAGGGTGAGGGGGGGGGGCACAGATACGCAGTATTTT. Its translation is CASRVRGGGTDTQYF.

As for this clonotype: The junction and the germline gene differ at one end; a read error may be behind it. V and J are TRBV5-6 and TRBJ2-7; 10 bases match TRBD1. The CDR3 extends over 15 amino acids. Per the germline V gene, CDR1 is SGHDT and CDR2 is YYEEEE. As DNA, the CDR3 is TGTGCCGGCAGTTCCGGGACAGGGGCTTGGGGCGAGCAGTACTTC. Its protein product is CAGSSGTGAWGEQYF.

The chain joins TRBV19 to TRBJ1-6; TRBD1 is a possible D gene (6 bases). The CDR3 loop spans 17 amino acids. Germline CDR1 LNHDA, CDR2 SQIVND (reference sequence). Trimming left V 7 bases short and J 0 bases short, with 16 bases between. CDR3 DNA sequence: TGTGCCAGTAATTTTGGCCAGGACAGCTCCTATAATTCACCCCTCCACTTT. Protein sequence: CASNFGQDSSYNSPLHF.